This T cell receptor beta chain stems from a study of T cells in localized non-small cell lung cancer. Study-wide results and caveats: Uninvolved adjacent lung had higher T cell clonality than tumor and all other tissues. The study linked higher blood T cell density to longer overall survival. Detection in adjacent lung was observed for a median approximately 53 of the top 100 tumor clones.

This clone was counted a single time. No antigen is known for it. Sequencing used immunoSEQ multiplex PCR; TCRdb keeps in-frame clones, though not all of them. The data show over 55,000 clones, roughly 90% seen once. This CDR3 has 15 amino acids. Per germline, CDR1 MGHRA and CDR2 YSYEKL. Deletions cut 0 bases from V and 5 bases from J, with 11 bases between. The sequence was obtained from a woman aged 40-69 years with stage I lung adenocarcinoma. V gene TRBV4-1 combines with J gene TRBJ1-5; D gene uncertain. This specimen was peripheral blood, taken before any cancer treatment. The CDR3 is CASSQEAGIHQPQHF. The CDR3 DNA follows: TGCGCCAGCAGCCAAGAGGCGGGGATCCATCAGCCCCAGCATTTT.